What follows is one TCR beta chain and its context. The sequence runs out 3 residues before the end of the CDR3; the remainder is reconstructed from the germline J gene. This sample was included in a study of Tregs in tolerant kidney transplant recipients. Study context: Related graft donors supplied nonmyeloablative bone marrow transplants, and mixed chimerism was transient.

The assay was immunoSEQ multiplex PCR, and TCRdb's table has in-frame clones only and misses some. This sample's table has roughly 53,000 clones. The V gene lost 5 bases and the J gene lost 0 bases, with 11 bases spanning the gap. The germline V gene has CDR1 SGHVS and CDR2 FQNEAQ. This CDR3 spans 15 amino acids. V usage is TRBV7-8 and J usage is TRBJ1-3, with D perhaps matching TRBD1 (5 bases). The source material was CD4+ T cells from blood, sampled before the transplant. The sequence derives from a human donor who received a combined kidney and bone marrow transplant. The sequenced part of the CDR3 DNA is TGTGCCAGCAGCCCCGACAGCCGCTCTGGAAACACC. This codes for CASSPDSRSGNT. The CDR3, in full, reads CASSPDSRSGNTIYF. The full variable domain, in which reference TRBV7-8 and TRBJ1-3 provide the parts outside the CDR3, is GAGVSQSPRYKVAKRGQDVALRCDPISGHVSLFWYQQALGQGPEFLTYFQNEAQLDKSGLPSDRFFAERPEGSVSTLKIQRTQQEDSAVYLCASSPDSRSGNTIYFGEGSWLTVV.